These 27 T cell receptor beta chains originate from one sample sequenced in a study of shared T cell receptors in the human thymus (dated by TCRdb to 2020 to 2022). The receptor library was made with the immunoSEQ multiplex PCR assay. TCRdb stores this immuneACCESS table with in-frame sequences only. Part of the clones is absent; in the studies checked, under half of the shortfall reflects unresolved V genes, and no reason is known for the rest. The sample profile shows approximately 580,000 clones; approximately 80% of them were found once. The ten largest clones represent around 0.013% of the sample. This same sample was also taken into another study, of human thymus T cells.

Material for sequencing was thymocytes. These receptors were collected from a boy under three years old with a congenital heart defect. Donor details come from another sample of the same person, matched by shared clones.

This CDR3 reads CASSLLRGEQYF. The CDR3 nucleotides read TGTGCCAGCAGTCTTTTACGGGGCGAGCAGTACTTC. The chain recombines TRBV27 with TRBJ2-7, with D tentatively TRBD2 (5 bases). The CDR3 extends over 12 amino acids. CDR1 MNHEY and CDR2 SMNVEV come from the germline V gene (reference sequence). Trimming shortened V by 5 bases and J by 6 bases, and 11 bases separated the two germline ends.

This clone turned up a few times. Additional DNA sequences in this sample encode the identical CDR3. The J gene is TRBJ1-5, the V gene TRBV19; D is undetermined. Germline CDR1 reads LNHDA; CDR2 reads SQIVND (reference sequence). V lost 0 bases to trimming and J lost 2 bases, with 8 bases between them. This CDR3 has 15 residues. The CDR3 nucleotides read TGTGCCAGTAGTATAGATCGCGGAGGCAATCAGCCCCAGCATTTT. This translates into CASSIDRGGNQPQHF.

This chain joins TRBV9 and TRBJ2-7; weak D call: TRBD2 (5 bases). This CDR3 is 13 amino acids long. V shed 3 bases and J shed 5 bases, with 12 bases lying between them. Germline loops: CDR1 SGDLS, CDR2 YYNGEE. CDR3 in amino acids: CASSAGPRDEQYF. CDR3 coding DNA: TGTGCCAGCAGCGCAGGACCGCGGGACGAGCAGTACTTC. Full variable domain (remainder filled in from reference TRBV9 and TRBJ2-7): DSGVTQTPKHLITATGQRVTLRCSPRSGDLSVYWYQQSLDQGLQFLIQYYNGEERAKGNILERFSAQQFPDLHSELNLSSLELGDSALYFCASSAGPRDEQYFGPGTRLTVT.

The chain uses TRBV11-3 and TRBJ2-1, with TRBD1 as a possible D gene (5 bases). This CDR3 has 19 residues. Germline values: CDR1 SGHNT, CDR2 YENEEA. Between the trimmed V and J ends, which lost 2 bases and 0 bases, there was a span of 20 bases. The CDR3 loop is CASSLKGIHIPSSYNEQFF. The DNA of the CDR3 is TGTGCCAGCAGCTTAAAGGGGATCCACATCCCGTCCTCCTACAATGAGCAGTTCTTC.

Written as DNA, the CDR3 is TGTGCCTGGAGTGGGGGGGGAGGTCAGCCCCAGCATTTT. Protein sequence: CAWSGGGGQPQHF. This chain joins TRBV30 and TRBJ1-5, with D maybe TRBD1 (5 bases). The V gene lost 1 base and the J gene lost 6 bases, with 10 bases spanning the gap. Germline values: CDR1 GTSNPN, CDR2 SVGIG (reference sequence). The CDR3 has 13 amino acids.

A remark on this clone: Distinct nucleotide sequences in the sample also encode this CDR3. The chain joins TRBV5-4 to TRBJ1-1; TRBD1 might be the D (6 bases). The CDR3 consists of 13 residues. Looked up from germline, CDR1 is SGHNT and CDR2 is YYREEE (reference sequence). Trimming pared 2 bases from V and 1 base from J, leaving 6 bases between. In DNA, the CDR3 is TGTGCCAGCAGCTTACAGGGGAACACTGAAGCTTTCTTT. It is translated as CASSLQGNTEAFF.

This chain links TRBV19 with TRBJ2-1; possible D gene TRBD2, 6 bases. This CDR3 has 14 residues. CDR1 is LNHDA, CDR2 SQIVND, per germline (reference sequence). V was cut by 3 bases and J by 5 bases, with 11 bases left in between. CDR3 in amino acids: CASSMGRRDNEQFF. CDR3 sequence (DNA): TGTGCCAGTAGTATGGGACGGAGGGACAATGAGCAGTTCTTC.

J is TRBJ2-3 and V is TRBV4-1, with D possibly TRBD1 on 6 matching bases. The germline CDR1 and CDR2 sequences are MGHRA and YSYEKL. The V end was cut by 1 base, the J end by 2 bases, with 16 bases between. The CDR3 consists of 17 residues. The CDR3 DNA is TGCGCCAGCAGCCAAGGACAGGCCCCTCAGCTCACAGATACGCAGTATTTT. It encodes CASSQGQAPQLTDTQYF.

The chain carries TRBV30 and TRBJ1-1; weak D call: TRBD1 (6 bases). The CDR3 totals 13 residues. Germline V gene lookup returns CDR1 GTSNPN and CDR2 SVGIG (reference sequence). The ends were cut back, 4 bases at V and 1 base at J, with 10 bases in the middle. This CDR3 is CAWTGARNTEAFF. The CDR3 coding sequence is TGTGCCTGGACAGGGGCGAGGAACACTGAAGCTTTCTTT.

The chain uses TRBV6-5 and TRBJ2-1; 11 bases agree with TRBD2. The CDR3 has 15 amino acids. V was pared by 6 bases and J by 5 bases, with 6 bases of the junction left unmatched. From germline, CDR1 is MNHEY and CDR2 SVGAGI. CDR3 protein: CASRSTSGDNNEQFF. The CDR3 nucleotides read TGTGCCAGCAGGTCGACTAGCGGGGACAACAATGAGCAGTTCTTC.

J is TRBJ2-3 and V is TRBV7-8; TRBD2 matches 11 bases. The junction had 15 bases not matched to a gene; V was cut back by 5 bases and J by 2 bases. Germline V lookup: CDR1 SGHVS, CDR2 FQNEAQ. This CDR3 has 19 amino acids. The CDR3 spells CASSPLGGTSGGPTDTQYF. The CDR3 DNA reads as TGTGCCAGCAGCCCACTAGGGGGGACTAGCGGAGGTCCCACAGATACGCAGTATTTT.

This clone was seen a handful of times. This rearrangement joins TRBV10-3 to TRBJ2-1, with TRBD2 matching over 7 bases. CDR1 is ENHRY and CDR2 is SYGVKD in the germline V gene. The CDR3 spans 15 residues. The trim removed 3 bases at V and 1 base at J, leaving 3 bases unmatched. The CDR3 loop reads CAISEREGSYNEQFF. The CDR3 region has the DNA TGTGCCATCAGTGAAAGGGAGGGGTCCTACAATGAGCAGTTCTTC.

This sequence joins TRBV7-2 and TRBJ2-3, with unresolved D. Trimming removed 1 base at V and 3 bases at J, with 11 bases between. The CDR3 runs to 15 residues. In germline, CDR1 is SGHTA, CDR2 FQGNSA. As DNA, the CDR3 is TGTGCCAGCAGCTTAGAGCCCCAGGTTACAGATACGCAGTATTTT. Translated: CASSLEPQVTDTQYF.

This rearrangement joins TRBV19 to TRBJ2-7; 12 bases are shared with TRBD2. The junction had 11 bases not matched to a gene; V was cut back by 5 bases and J by 3 bases. This CDR3 has 17 amino acids. In germline, CDR1 is LNHDA, CDR2 SQIVND (reference sequence). CDR3 sequence: CASSPASGRAGLYEQYF. The DNA for the CDR3 is TGTGCCAGTAGTCCCGCTAGCGGGAGGGCAGGTCTCTACGAGCAGTACTTC.

V gene TRBV15 combines with J gene TRBJ1-1, with TRBD1 identical over 8 bases. The ends lost 0 bases at V and 5 bases at J; junction bases unmatched: 11. CDR3 length: 17 residues. Germline loops: CDR1 LNHNV, CDR2 YYDKDF (reference sequence). The CDR3 DNA sequence: TGTGCCACCAGCAGAGATGCGGGCAGGGGGCATAAAACTGAAGCTTTCTTT. Amino acid sequence: CATSRDAGRGHKTEAFF.

The V and J genes are TRBV7-3 and TRBJ2-7, with D possibly matching TRBD2 (5 bases). V lost 5 bases, J lost 0 bases, and 17 bases lay in between. Germline V gene lookup returns CDR1 SGHTA and CDR2 FQGTGA. There are 16 residues in the CDR3. CDR3 bases: TGTGCCAGCAGCCCCCGGTATACGGGGAGCTCCTACGAGCAGTACTTC. Residues: CASSPRYTGSSYEQYF.

The chain combines TRBV5-8 with TRBJ1-1; D may be TRBD1 (5 bases). V was trimmed by 3 bases and J by 0 bases, leaving 15 bases between them. CDR1 and CDR2 (germline): SGHTS, YDEGEE. The CDR3 runs to 16 residues. CDR3 coding DNA: TGTGCCAGCAGCTCCCCACGACAGAACATGAACACTGAAGCTTTCTTT. Its protein product is CASSSPRQNMNTEAFF.

J is TRBJ2-7 and V is TRBV7-8; 8 nucleotides match TRBD1. The CDR3 runs to 18 residues. Germline V gene data show CDR1 as SGHVS and CDR2 as FQNEAQ. Germline trimming cut 2 bases from V and 4 bases from J; bases unmatched to any gene: 16. CDR3 nucleotide sequence: TGTGCCAGCAGCTTAATCTCCGCCGGACAGGGCACGGATTACGAGCAGTACTTC. This translates into CASSLISAGQGTDYEQYF.

V is TRBV12-5 and J is TRBJ2-5, with D perhaps matching TRBD1 (5 bases). Trimming removed 0 bases at V and 2 bases at J, with 19 bases between. CDR3 length: 18 residues. Germline V gene lookup returns CDR1 LGHNT and CDR2 FRNRAP. The CDR3 here is CASGLVHPPDSRQETQYF. In DNA, the CDR3 is TGTGCTAGTGGTTTGGTACATCCCCCAGACAGCCGTCAAGAGACCCAGTACTTC.

This chain's CDR3 is CASSPGMRRETQYF. The DNA for the CDR3 is TGTGCCAGCAGCCCGGGGATGCGACGGGAGACCCAGTACTTC. This chain joins TRBV14 and TRBJ2-5, with a weak D call TRBD2 (5 bases). This CDR3 has 14 residues. Germline V gene sequence: CDR1 SGHDN, CDR2 FVKESK. Trimming pared 4 bases from V and 5 bases from J, leaving 14 bases between.

V and J are TRBV7-9 and TRBJ2-3; 7 nucleotides align to TRBD1. V trimming: 5 bases; J trimming: 4 bases; junction bases outside the gene matches: 3. Germline loops: CDR1 SEHNR, CDR2 FQNEAQ (reference sequence). This CDR3 is 13 amino acids long. The CDR3, as DNA: TGTGCCAGCAGCATAGACAGGGCAGATACGCAGTATTTT. It specifies CASSIDRADTQYF.

Only a few counts were recorded for this clone. Additional DNA sequences in this sample encode the identical CDR3. This sequence joins TRBV9 and TRBJ2-7; 7 bases agree with TRBD1. V was pared by 0 bases and J by 0 bases, with 0 bases of the junction left unmatched. Germline V gene sequence: CDR1 SGDLS, CDR2 YYNGEE. This CDR3 spans 14 amino acids. In DNA, the CDR3 is TGTGCCAGCAGCGTAGGGGACAGCTCCTACGAGCAGTACTTC. It encodes CASSVGDSSYEQYF.

The chain links TRBV30 to TRBJ2-7, with D possibly TRBD2 on 5 matching bases. This CDR3 has 13 amino acids. The V gene lost 2 bases and the J gene lost 0 bases, with 8 bases spanning the gap. Germline loops: CDR1 GTSNPN, CDR2 SVGIG (reference sequence). CDR3 bases: TGTGCCTGGAGTCTCGGGAACTCCTACGAGCAGTACTTC. Its translation: CAWSLGNSYEQYF.

The CDR3 protein is CASSLVGLAGFPLSYEQYF. CDR3 bases: TGCGCCAGCAGCTTAGTAGGGCTAGCGGGATTCCCCCTCTCCTACGAGCAGTACTTC. This chain joins TRBV23-1 and TRBJ2-7, with 9 positions matching TRBD2. TRBV23-1 is an open reading frame whose function is uncertain. The CDR3 has 19 amino acids. J was trimmed by 0 bases and V by 6 bases; bases with no gene match: 18.

This chain joins TRBV5-1 and TRBJ2-7; 11 nucleotides align to TRBD2. With 0 bases clipped from V and 3 bases from J, the junction kept 11 bases outside the gene matches. Germline V gene lookup returns CDR1 SGHRS and CDR2 YFSETQ. This CDR3 contains 18 residues. As DNA, the CDR3 is TGCGCCAGCAGCTTGGCCGGACTCCCGACTAGCGGGGTCTACGAGCAGTACTTC. It yields the protein CASSLAGLPTSGVYEQYF.

V usage is TRBV10-3 and J usage is TRBJ2-1; 7 bases align to TRBD1. V shed 5 bases and J 8 bases; nucleotides not matched to a gene: 3. CDR1 is ENHRY and CDR2 is SYGVKD in the germline V gene. The CDR3 is 12 amino acids. The CDR3 DNA follows: TGTGCCATCAGTTCAACAGGGGATGAGCAGTTCTTC. Amino acid sequence: CAISSTGDEQFF.

The rearrangement links TRBV10-1 to TRBJ2-2, with D perhaps TRBD2 (5 bases). Trimming stripped 6 bases from V and 0 bases from J, with 11 bases between. The germline V gene has CDR1 WNHNN and CDR2 SYGVQD (reference sequence). This CDR3 comprises 15 residues. The CDR3 region has the DNA TGCGCCAGCAGCCCCTTTAGCGCGAACACCGGGGAGCTGTTTTTT. Protein sequence: CASSPFSANTGELFF.